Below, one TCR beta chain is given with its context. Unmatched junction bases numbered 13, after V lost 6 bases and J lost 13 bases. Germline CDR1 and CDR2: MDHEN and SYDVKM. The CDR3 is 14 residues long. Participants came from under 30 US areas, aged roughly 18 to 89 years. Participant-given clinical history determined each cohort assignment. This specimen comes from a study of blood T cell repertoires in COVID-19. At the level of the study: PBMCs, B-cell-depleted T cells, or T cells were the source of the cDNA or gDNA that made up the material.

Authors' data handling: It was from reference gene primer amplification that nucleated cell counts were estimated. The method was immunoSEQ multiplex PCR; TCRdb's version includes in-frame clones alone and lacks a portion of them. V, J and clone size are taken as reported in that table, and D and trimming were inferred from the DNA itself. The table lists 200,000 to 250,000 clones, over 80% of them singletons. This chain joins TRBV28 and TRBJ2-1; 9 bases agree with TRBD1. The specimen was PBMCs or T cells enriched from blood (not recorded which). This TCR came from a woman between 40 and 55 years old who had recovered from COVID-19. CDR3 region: CASSKRTGAGVQFF. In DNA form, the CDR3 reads TGTGCCAGCAGCAAGAGGACAGGGGCGGGGGTACAGTTCTTC.